Given below is one TCR beta chain in context. Its target is unknown. This record belongs to a study of glioma-infiltrating T cells after dendritic cell vaccination. Across the study: Dendritic cells derived from monocytes and pulsed with autologous tumor lysate formed the vaccine. Study findings and constraints: Complete blood and tumor specimen sets were limited to few patients.

Time point reported: after dendritic cell vaccination, including at tumor progression/relapse. Germline CDR1 SQVTM, CDR2 ANQGSEA. The CDR3 is 14 amino acids. Trimming removed 8 bases from V and 4 bases from J; junction bases left unmatched: 10. Method: immunoSEQ multiplex PCR; TCRdb's copy keeps in-frame clones and lacks some. The top ten clones hold roughly 9% of a sample with tens of thousands of clones, 70% to 90% of them seen once. This chain connects TRBV29-1 to TRBJ2-1; the match to TRBD2 covers 8 bases. The sample consisted of blood, taken after dendritic cell vaccination. This TCR derives from a human donor with glioblastoma. The CDR3 DNA is TGCAGCCTAGAAGGCGGGGGGACTTACAATGAGCAGTTCTTC. Translation gives CSLEGGGTYNEQFF.